This TCR beta chain was observed in a study of human T cells and chemical hapten exposure. Time point: patch test 1, 2 weeks after DPC sensitization. Treatment denoted: therapeutic diphenylcyclopropenone sensitization with weekly scalp DPC. TCRdb called the RACE reads again in MiXCR, with one record for every CDR3 protein. This table has 340,000 or so distinct CDR3 sequences, approximately 6.3% appearing once. This TCR was recovered from a woman aged 18 to 35 with alopecia areata. Some clones in this sample may be carry-over from other donors' samples. This sample comprised whole blood, obtained in connection with sensitization to the hapten diphenylcyclopropenone (DPC).

CDR3 protein: CASSQDPIGWRDSPLHF. The CDR3 bases are TGTGCCAGCAGCCAAGACCCTATAGGGTGGAGAGATTCACCCCTCCACTTT. The chain recombines TRBV3-1 with TRBJ1-6; no clear D. V was clipped by 0 bases and J by 8 bases, with 17 bases between them. Germline V lookup: CDR1 LGHDT, CDR2 YNNKEL (reference sequence). CDR3 length: 17 amino acids.